This is a list of T cell receptor beta chains from one sample in a study of blood T cell repertoires in COVID-19. Clones were sequenced by immunoSEQ multiplex PCR, and TCRdb holds only the in-frame ones, with some missing. The data show some 58,000 clones, 90% seen once. Material for sequencing was peripheral blood. The receptors stem from a man between 40 and 49 years old with acute or convalescent COVID-19. CDR3s include the opening cysteine and the closing phenylalanine or tryptophan. D genes are given only for firm matches. Clone size, where shown, is once, few, many, or a class for clones that have expanded.

CDR3aa,CDR3nt,j_gene,d_gene,abundance,v_gene
CASSPFTAEAFF,TGTGCCAGCAGCCCCTTCACAGCCGAAGCTTTCTTT,TRBJ1-1,NA,NA,TRBV12-3/TRBV12-4
CASRVVPQDGELFF,TGTGCCAGCAGAGTGGTACCTCAGGACGGGGAGCTGTTTTTT,TRBJ2-2,NA,NA,TRBV2
CTSSHGLRRGTDSYEQYF,TGCACCAGCAGCCACGGCCTTAGGCGGGGCACGGACTCCTACGAGCAGTACTTC,TRBJ2-7,NA,NA,TRBV1
CASTLTGGTDTQYF,TGTGCCAGCACCCTGACAGGGGGCACAGATACGCAGTATTTT,TRBJ2-3,TRBD1,NA,TRBV5-4
CASSYPLPRGDGGYTF,TGTGCCAGCAGTTACCCCCTCCCCCGGGGGGACGGAGGCTACACCTTC,TRBJ1-2,NA,NA,TRBV28
CSVQDRTNTGELFF,TGCAGCGTCCAGGACAGGACGAACACCGGGGAGCTGTTTTTT,TRBJ2-2,TRBD1,NA,TRBV29-1
CATSDAGNSNQPQHF,TGTGCCACCAGTGATGCAGGGAACAGCAATCAGCCCCAGCATTTT,TRBJ1-5,NA,NA,TRBV24-1
CATSDPADRAGNEQFF,TGTGCCACCAGTGACCCAGCGGACAGGGCTGGCAATGAGCAGTTCTTC,TRBJ2-1,TRBD1,NA,TRBV24-1
CASSPRDRAPLDTIYF,TGTGCCAGCAGCCCCCGAGACAGGGCGCCTCTTGACACCATATATTTT,TRBJ1-3,TRBD1,NA,TRBV7-9
CASSYGDRAFF,TGTGCCAGCAGTTACGGGGACAGAGCTTTCTTT,TRBJ1-1,TRBD1,once,TRBV6-5
CASSRTINTEAFF,TGTGCCAGCAGCCGGACAATCAACACTGAAGCTTTCTTT,TRBJ1-1,NA,NA,TRBV12-3/TRBV12-4
CATSDLTSGRADEQFF,TGTGCCACCAGTGACCTGACTAGCGGGAGGGCCGATGAGCAGTTCTTC,TRBJ2-1,TRBD2,NA,TRBV24-1
CASSLTWGAVNEQFF,TGTGCCAGCAGCCTCACTTGGGGAGCGGTGAATGAGCAGTTCTTC,TRBJ2-1,NA,NA,TRBV7-7
CASGPGQGMNNEQFF,TGTGCTAGTGGTCCCGGACAGGGAATGAACAATGAGCAGTTCTTC,TRBJ2-1,TRBD1,once,TRBV12-5
CASSKGGQGYTF,TGTGCCAGCAGTAAAGGGGGTCAAGGCTACACCTTC,TRBJ1-2,NA,NA,TRBV6-2/TRBV6-3
CASSITPRTGINYGYTF,TGTGCCAGTAGTATAACTCCCAGGACAGGGATTAACTATGGCTACACCTTC,TRBJ1-2,TRBD1,NA,TRBV19
CASSYSKGGRGYGYTF,TGTGCCAGCAGTTACTCGAAGGGGGGGCGCGGTTATGGCTACACCTTC,TRBJ1-2,NA,NA,TRBV6-5
CASALGSNYGYTF,TGTGCCTCAGCTTTGGGCAGTAACTATGGCTACACCTTC,TRBJ1-2,NA,NA,TRBV7-2
CASSARLAGEDEQYF,TGTGCCAGCAGCGCCCGACTAGCGGGAGAAGACGAGCAGTACTTC,TRBJ2-7,TRBD2,NA,TRBV7-6
CASKGAEGTEAFF,TGCGCCAGCAAGGGGGCGGAGGGGACTGAAGCTTTCTTT,TRBJ1-1,TRBD1,NA,TRBV10-2
CASTTLWGRGTEAFF,TGTGCCAGCACCACCTTATGGGGAAGGGGCACTGAAGCTTTCTTT,TRBJ1-1,NA,NA,TRBV28
CASSWGQGSNEKLFF,TGTGCCAGCAGCTGGGGACAGGGCTCTAATGAAAAACTGTTTTTT,TRBJ1-4,TRBD1,NA,TRBV7-9
CASSSGQGEGYTF,TGCGCCAGCAGCTCGGGACAGGGCGAGGGCTACACCTTC,TRBJ1-2,TRBD1,once,TRBV5-1
CASRRLAGSGEQYF,TGCGCCAGCAGACGACTAGCGGGATCGGGAGAGCAGTACTTC,TRBJ2-7,TRBD2,NA,TRBV10-1
CASSLTQVQETQYF,TGTGCCAGCAGCTTAACACAGGTTCAAGAGACCCAGTACTTC,TRBJ2-5,NA,NA,TRBV7-2
CASSARGGTYEQYF,TGTGCCAGCAGCGCTAGGGGAGGGACCTACGAGCAGTACTTC,TRBJ2-7,TRBD2,once,TRBV9
CASSLGVSLETQYF,TGTGCCAGCAGCCTAGGGGTTAGCCTGGAGACCCAGTACTTC,TRBJ2-5,NA,NA,TRBV7-8
CASSSRDSQETQYF,TGTGCTAGCAGCTCCCGGGACAGTCAAGAGACCCAGTACTTC,TRBJ2-5,TRBD1,NA,TRBV7-7
CASSDTSGRYNEQFF,TGTGCCAGTAGCGACACTAGCGGGAGGTACAATGAGCAGTTCTTC,TRBJ2-1,TRBD2,NA,TRBV19
CAWSADRDGTGYTF,TGTGCCTGGAGTGCTGACAGGGACGGAACTGGCTACACCTTC,TRBJ1-2,TRBD1,NA,TRBV30
CASSLVMIASSGNTIYF,TGTGCCAGCAGCTTAGTCATGATAGCCAGCTCTGGAAACACCATATATTTT,TRBJ1-3,NA,once,TRBV11-2
CASSERTVEEKLFF,TGTGCCAGCAGTGAACGGACAGTGGAGGAAAAACTGTTTTTT,TRBJ1-4,NA,NA,TRBV25-1
CAWRGPGGVLDTEAFF,TGTGCCTGGAGGGGCCCAGGGGGCGTACTTGACACTGAAGCTTTCTTT,TRBJ1-1,TRBD1,NA,TRBV30
CASSASGRSSYEQYF,TGTGCCAGTAGTGCTAGCGGGAGGAGCTCCTACGAGCAGTACTTC,TRBJ2-7,TRBD2,NA,TRBV19
CASSLVTGPNTEAFF,TGCGCCAGCAGCCTCGTGACAGGACCGAACACTGAAGCTTTCTTT,TRBJ1-1,NA,NA,TRBV5-1
CASSLLQIEQFF,TGTGCCAGCAGCTTACTACAGATCGAGCAGTTCTTC,TRBJ2-1,NA,NA,TRBV7-2
CASSATGEGETQYF,TGTGCCAGCAGCGCAACCGGGGAAGGGGAGACCCAGTACTTC,TRBJ2-5,NA,NA,TRBV11-2